The sample holds many counts of the clone carrying this TCR beta chain. Its target is unknown. The sample is drawn from a study of regulatory T cells in long-lasting Graves disease. General observations from the study: Fewer public clonotypes were shared by new patients (approximately 1,000) than by persistent patients (around 2,900).

Investigators prepared the TCR beta libraries by applying iRepertoire HTBI primers and Arm-PCR of CDR3 regions. In the authors' workflow: Identified segments across samples numbered roughly 60 TRBV and more than 12 TRBJ. Each CDR3 protein gets one entry after TCRdb re-called the multiplex PCR reads with MiXCR. Clone size and V and J calls follow TCRdb, not the original study. The data contain more than 400,000 distinct CDR3 sequences, about 15% of them singletons. CDR1 DFQATT and CDR2 SNEGSKA come from the germline V gene (reference sequence). The CDR3 runs 13 residues. Trimming left V 2 bases short and J 2 bases short, with 10 bases between. As to time point: newly diagnosed GD, antithyroid drugs for less than 3 months. RNA extracted from PBMCs served as the sequencing template. The data also belong to a second study, concerning T cells in Graves' hyperthyroidism and ophthalmopathy. Per that paper: TCR CDR3 underwent first-round RT-PCR with the HTBI primer set. The majority of expanded thyroid clonotypes above 0.001 also appeared in blood.

This specimen was peripheral blood mononuclear cells (PBMCs), taken at new diagnosis, from a patient treated with antithyroid drugs. This rearrangement joins TRBV20-1 to TRBJ2-7; TRBD2 is a possible D gene (6 bases). This receptor was taken from a woman aged 30 to 39 with Graves disease. Here the CDR3 DNA reads TGCAGTGCTAGACAGGGACTGACCTACGAGCAGTACTTC. It is translated as CSARQGLTYEQYF.